Here is one TCR beta chain with its context. Its antigen is unidentified. Libraries were prepared by immunoSEQ multiplex PCR; TCRdb keeps only in-frame clonotypes and omits some of them. The sample lists some 100,000 clones; more than 70% were seen once. The data originate from a study of T cell responses to AZD1222 COVID-19 vaccine. General study points: Spike as a whole was targeted by vaccine-associated CD4 TCRs, dominant at 160-218 and 743-854. Seropositivity was recorded at baseline in only a handful of AZD1222 recipients.

This CDR3 spans 17 amino acids. V lost 5 bases and J lost 2; bases outside the gene matches: 9. The germline V gene encodes CDR1 SGDLS and CDR2 YYNGEE. The sample in question was peripheral blood, obtained 28 days after the second AZD1222 dose. The clonotype comes from an adult who received the AZD1222 COVID-19 vaccine. The chain combines TRBV9 with TRBJ2-1, with TRBD2 identical over 11 bases. The CDR3 coding sequence is TGTGCCAGCAGGTCACTAGCGGGAGCGGGCACCTACAATGAGCAGTTCTTC. Translated, it gives CASRSLAGAGTYNEQFF. Supplemented by reference TRBV9 and TRBJ2-1, the full variable domain reads DSGVTQTPKHLITATGQRVTLRCSPRSGDLSVYWYQQSLDQGLQFLIQYYNGEERAKGNILERFSAQQFPDLHSELNLSSLELGDSALYFCASRSLAGAGTYNEQFFGPGTRLTVL.